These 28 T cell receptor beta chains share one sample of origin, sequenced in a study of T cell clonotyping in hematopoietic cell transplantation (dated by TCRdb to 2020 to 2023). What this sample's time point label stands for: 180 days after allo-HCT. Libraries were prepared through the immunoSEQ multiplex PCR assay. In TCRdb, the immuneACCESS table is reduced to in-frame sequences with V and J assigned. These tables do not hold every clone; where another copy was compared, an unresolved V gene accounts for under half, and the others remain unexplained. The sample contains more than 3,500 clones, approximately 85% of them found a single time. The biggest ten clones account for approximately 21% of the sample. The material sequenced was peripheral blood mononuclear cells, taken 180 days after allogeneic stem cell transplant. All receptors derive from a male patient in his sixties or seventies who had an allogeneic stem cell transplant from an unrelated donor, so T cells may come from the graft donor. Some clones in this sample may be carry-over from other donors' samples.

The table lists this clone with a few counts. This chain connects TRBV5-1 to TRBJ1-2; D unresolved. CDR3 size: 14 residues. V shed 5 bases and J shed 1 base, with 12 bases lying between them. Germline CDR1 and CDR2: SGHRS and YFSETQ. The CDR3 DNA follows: TGCGCCAGCAGGGTGGTGGGGTTTAACTATGGCTACACCTTC. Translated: CASRVVGFNYGYTF.

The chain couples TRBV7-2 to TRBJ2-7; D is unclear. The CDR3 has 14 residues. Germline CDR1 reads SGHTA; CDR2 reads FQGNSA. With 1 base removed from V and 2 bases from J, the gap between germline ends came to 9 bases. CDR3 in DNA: TGTGCCAGCAGCTTAGGTCCCGAAACCTACGAGCAGTACTTC. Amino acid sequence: CASSLGPETYEQYF.

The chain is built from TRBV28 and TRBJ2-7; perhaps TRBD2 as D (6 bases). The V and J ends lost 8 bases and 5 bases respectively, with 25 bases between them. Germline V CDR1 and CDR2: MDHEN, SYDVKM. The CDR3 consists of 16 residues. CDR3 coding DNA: TGTGCCAGCCCAAGGGGCAGGGACTCCTTCCTCGACGAGCAGTACTTC. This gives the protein CASPRGRDSFLDEQYF.

The CDR3 reads CATQGRGVPEEAFF. In nucleotides, the CDR3 is TGTGCCACCCAGGGAAGGGGGGTACCTGAAGAGGCTTTCTTT. The chain joins TRBV28 to TRBJ1-1; tentative D call: TRBD1 (6 bases). CDR1 is MDHEN and CDR2 is SYDVKM in the germline V gene. With 10 bases removed from V and 11 bases from J, the gap between germline ends came to 26 bases. This CDR3 has 14 amino acids.

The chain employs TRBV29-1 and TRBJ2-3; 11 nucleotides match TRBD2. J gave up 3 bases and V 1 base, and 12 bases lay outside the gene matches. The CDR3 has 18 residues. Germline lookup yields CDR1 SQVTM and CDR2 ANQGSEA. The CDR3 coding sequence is TGCAGCGTTGAAGGGCAAATAGCGGGAGGGCCAGGAACAGATACGCAGTATTTT. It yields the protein CSVEGQIAGGPGTDTQYF.

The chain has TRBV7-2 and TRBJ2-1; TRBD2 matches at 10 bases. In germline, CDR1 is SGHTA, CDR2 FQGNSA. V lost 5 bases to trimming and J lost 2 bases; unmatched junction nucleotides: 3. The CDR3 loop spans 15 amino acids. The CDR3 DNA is TGTGCCAGCAGCGTTAGCGGGGGGCCCTACAATGAGCAGTTCTTC. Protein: CASSVSGGPYNEQFF.

CDR3 coding DNA: TGCGCCAGCAGCGACCGGGACCCAACCTACGAGCAGTACTTC. The encoded protein is CASSDRDPTYEQYF. The chain has TRBV5-1 and TRBJ2-7, with D perhaps TRBD1 or TRBD2 (5 bases each). Trimming pared 4 bases from V and 2 bases from J, leaving 13 bases between. The CDR3 is 14 amino acids. Looked up from germline, CDR1 is SGHRS and CDR2 is YFSETQ.

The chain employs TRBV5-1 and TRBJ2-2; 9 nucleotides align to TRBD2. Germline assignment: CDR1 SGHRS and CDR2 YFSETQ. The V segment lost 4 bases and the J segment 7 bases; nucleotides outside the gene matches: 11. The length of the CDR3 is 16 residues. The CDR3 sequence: CASSLGAGGPLGELFF. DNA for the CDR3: TGCGCCAGCAGCCTCGGGGCGGGAGGGCCTCTCGGGGAGCTGTTTTTT. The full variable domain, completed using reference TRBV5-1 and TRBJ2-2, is KAGVTQTPRYLIKTRGQQVTLSCSPISGHRSVSWYQQTPGQGLQFLFEYFSETQRNKGNFPGRFSGRQFSNSRSEMNVSTLELGDSALYLCASSLGAGGPLGELFFGEGSRLTVL.

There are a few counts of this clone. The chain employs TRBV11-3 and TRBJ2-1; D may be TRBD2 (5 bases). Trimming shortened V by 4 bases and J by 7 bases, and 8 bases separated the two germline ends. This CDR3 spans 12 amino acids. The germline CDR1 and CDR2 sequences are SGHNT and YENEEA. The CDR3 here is CASSSWENEQFF. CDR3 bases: TGTGCCAGCAGCTCCTGGGAGAATGAGCAGTTCTTC.

The CDR3: CASSSTGNNSPLHF. Written as DNA, the CDR3 is TGTGCCAGCAGTTCTACAGGGAATAATTCACCCCTCCACTTT. The chain has TRBV6-5 and TRBJ1-6; D is possibly TRBD1 (6 bases). Trimming took off 4 bases at V and 5 bases at J, with 9 bases between the two ends. This CDR3 spans 14 amino acids. In germline, CDR1 is MNHEY, CDR2 SVGAGI.

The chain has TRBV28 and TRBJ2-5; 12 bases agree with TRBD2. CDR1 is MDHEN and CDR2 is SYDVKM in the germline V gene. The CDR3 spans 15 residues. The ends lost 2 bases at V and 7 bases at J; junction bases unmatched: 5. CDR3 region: CASSLRTSGTGTQYF. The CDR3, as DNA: TGTGCCAGCAGTTTACGGACTAGCGGGACCGGGACCCAGTACTTC.

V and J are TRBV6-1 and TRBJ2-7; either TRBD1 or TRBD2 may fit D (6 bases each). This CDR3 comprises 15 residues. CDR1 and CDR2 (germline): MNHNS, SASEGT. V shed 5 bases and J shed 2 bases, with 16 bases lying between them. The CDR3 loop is CASSPIEGGTYEQYF. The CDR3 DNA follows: TGTGCCAGCAGTCCGATCGAGGGGGGAACCTACGAGCAGTACTTC.

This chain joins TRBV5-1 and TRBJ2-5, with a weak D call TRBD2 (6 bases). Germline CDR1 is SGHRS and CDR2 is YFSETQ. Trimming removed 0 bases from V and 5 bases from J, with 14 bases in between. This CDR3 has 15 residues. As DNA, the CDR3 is TGCGCCAGCAGCTTGGTTACCCGCGGGGAGGAGACCCAGTACTTC. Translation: CASSLVTRGEETQYF.

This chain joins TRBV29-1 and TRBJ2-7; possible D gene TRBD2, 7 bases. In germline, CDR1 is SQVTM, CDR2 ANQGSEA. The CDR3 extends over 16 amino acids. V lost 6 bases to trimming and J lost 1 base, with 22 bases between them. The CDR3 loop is CSVSGGGGVGSYEQYF. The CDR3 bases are TGCAGCGTGTCGGGGGGCGGGGGAGTAGGATCCTACGAGCAGTACTTC.

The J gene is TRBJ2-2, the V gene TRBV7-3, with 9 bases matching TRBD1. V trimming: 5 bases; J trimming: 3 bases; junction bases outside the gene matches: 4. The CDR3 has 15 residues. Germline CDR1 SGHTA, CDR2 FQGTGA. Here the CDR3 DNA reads TGTGCCAGCAGCCCTAGACAGGGGGACACCGGGGAGCTGTTTTTT. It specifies CASSPRQGDTGELFF.

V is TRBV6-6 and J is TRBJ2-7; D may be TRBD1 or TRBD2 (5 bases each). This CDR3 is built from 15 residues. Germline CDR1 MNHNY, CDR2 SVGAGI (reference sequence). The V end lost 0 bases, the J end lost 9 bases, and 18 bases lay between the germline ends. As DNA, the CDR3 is TGTGCCAGCAGTTACTCGAAGTGGGACGCCTATGGGCAGTACTTC. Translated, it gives CASSYSKWDAYGQYF.

DNA of the CDR3: TGTGCCAGTACCTCTTGGGGACAGGGATATGGCTACACCTTC. It specifies CASTSWGQGYGYTF. The chain uses TRBV19 and TRBJ1-2; 9 nucleotides match TRBD1. This CDR3 contains 14 residues. The germline gives CDR1 LNHDA, CDR2 SQIVND (reference sequence). Trimming removed 7 bases from V and 5 bases from J; junction bases left unmatched: 8.

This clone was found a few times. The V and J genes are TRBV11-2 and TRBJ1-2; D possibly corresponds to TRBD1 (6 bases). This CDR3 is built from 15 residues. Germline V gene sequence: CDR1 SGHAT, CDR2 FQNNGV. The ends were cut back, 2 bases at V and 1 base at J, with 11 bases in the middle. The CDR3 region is CASSLTRGSNYGYTF. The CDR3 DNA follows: TGTGCCAGCAGCTTAACGAGGGGGAGTAACTATGGCTACACCTTC. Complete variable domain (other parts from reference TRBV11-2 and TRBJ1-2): EAGVAQSPRYKIIEKRQSVAFWCNPISGHATLYWYQQILGQGPKLLIQFQNNGVVDDSQLPKDRFSAERLKGVDSTLKIQPAKLEDSAVYLCASSLTRGSNYGYTFGSGTRLTVV.

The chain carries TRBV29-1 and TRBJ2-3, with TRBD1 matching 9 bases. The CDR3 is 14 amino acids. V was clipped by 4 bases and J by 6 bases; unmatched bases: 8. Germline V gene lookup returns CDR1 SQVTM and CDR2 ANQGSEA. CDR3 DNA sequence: TGCAGCGTTGGAAGGACAGGGGCATTCGATACGCAGTATTTT. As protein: CSVGRTGAFDTQYF.

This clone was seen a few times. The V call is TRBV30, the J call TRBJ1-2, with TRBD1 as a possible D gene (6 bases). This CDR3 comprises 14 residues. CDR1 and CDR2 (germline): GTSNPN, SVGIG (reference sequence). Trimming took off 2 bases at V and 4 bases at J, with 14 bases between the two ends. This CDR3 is CAWSTPGGFYGYTF. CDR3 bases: TGTGCCTGGAGTACCCCCGGGGGCTTCTATGGCTACACCTTC.

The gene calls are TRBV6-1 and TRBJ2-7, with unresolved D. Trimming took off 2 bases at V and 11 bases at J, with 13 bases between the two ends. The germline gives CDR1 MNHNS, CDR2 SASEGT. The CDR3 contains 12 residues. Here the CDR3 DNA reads TGTGCCAGCAGTGAAATGCAACCGAGGAAGTACTTC. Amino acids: CASSEMQPRKYF.

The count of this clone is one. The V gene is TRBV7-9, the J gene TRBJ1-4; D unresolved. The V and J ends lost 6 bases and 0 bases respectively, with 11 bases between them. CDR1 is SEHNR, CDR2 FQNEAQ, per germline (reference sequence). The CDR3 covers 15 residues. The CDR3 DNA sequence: TGTGCCAGCAGGGCCGGAACTTCAACTAATGAAAAACTGTTTTTT. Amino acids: CASRAGTSTNEKLFF.

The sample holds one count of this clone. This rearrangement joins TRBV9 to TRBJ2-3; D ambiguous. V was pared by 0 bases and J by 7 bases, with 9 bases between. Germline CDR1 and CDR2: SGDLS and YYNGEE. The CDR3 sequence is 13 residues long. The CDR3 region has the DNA TGTGCCAGCAGCGTAGATTCAGGTCATACGCAGTATTTT. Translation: CASSVDSGHTQYF.

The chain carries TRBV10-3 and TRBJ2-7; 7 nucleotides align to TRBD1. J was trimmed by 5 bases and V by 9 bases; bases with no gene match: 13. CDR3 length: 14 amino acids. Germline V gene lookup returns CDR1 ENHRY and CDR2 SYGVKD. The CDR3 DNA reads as TGTGCCATGGGTGAAACAGGGGCTCTTGACGAGCAGTACTTC. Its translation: CAMGETGALDEQYF.

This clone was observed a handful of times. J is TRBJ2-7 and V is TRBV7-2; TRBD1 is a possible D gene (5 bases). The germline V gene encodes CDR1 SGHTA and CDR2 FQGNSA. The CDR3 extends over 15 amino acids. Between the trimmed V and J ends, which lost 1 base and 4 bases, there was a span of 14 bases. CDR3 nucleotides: TGTGCCAGCAGCTTAGTTTCGCAGGGCGCGTACGAGCAGTACTTC. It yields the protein CASSLVSQGAYEQYF.

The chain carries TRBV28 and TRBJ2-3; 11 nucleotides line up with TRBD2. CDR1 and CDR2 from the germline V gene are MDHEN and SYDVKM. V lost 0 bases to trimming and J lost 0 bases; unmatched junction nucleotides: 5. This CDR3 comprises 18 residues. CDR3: CASSLWGTSGYSTDTQYF. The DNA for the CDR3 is TGTGCCAGCAGTTTATGGGGGACTAGCGGTTATAGCACAGATACGCAGTATTTT.

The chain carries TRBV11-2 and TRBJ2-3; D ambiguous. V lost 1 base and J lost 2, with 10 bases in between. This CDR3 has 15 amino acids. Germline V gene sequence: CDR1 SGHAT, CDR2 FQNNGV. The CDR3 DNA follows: TGTGCCAGCAGCTTAGTGGTGGTTCCCACAGATACGCAGTATTTT. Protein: CASSLVVVPTDTQYF.

The CDR3, as DNA: TGTGCCAGCAGTTTATCGTTCGGTCAGCCCCAGCATTTT. As protein: CASSLSFGQPQHF. The chain links TRBV27 to TRBJ1-5; D not resolved. V gave up 0 bases and J gave up 6 bases, with 6 bases separating them. The CDR3 loop spans 13 amino acids. The germline gives CDR1 MNHEY, CDR2 SMNVEV (reference sequence).